This T cell receptor (beta chain) was sequenced during a study of beta chain features in type 1 diabetes. The isolated RNA, all of it, was reverse transcribed, so expressed TCRB transcripts were what got sequenced. This table comes from immunoSEQ multiplex PCR, and its TCRdb copy is limited to in-frame clones, with some not included. The sample carries approximately 44,000 clones, approximately 72% recorded once. General study findings and limits: TCRB CDR3s were moderately but significantly shorter in Type 1 diabetes patients in all four CD4+ subsets.

This clone is a singleton in its sample. Its antigen remains unknown. Specimen: Tregs from blood. The receptor comes from a woman aged 18-29 years with type 1 diabetes.

The CDR3 reads CASSPSRSSGNTIYF. CDR3 nucleotides: TGTGCCAGCTCACCAAGTAGAAGCTCTGGAAACACCATATATTTT. The V call is TRBV18, the J call TRBJ1-3; D unclear. This CDR3 is built from 15 residues. From germline, CDR1 is KGHSH and CDR2 LQKENI. The V end lost 2 bases, the J end lost 0 bases, and 8 bases lay between the germline ends. Full variable domain (remainder filled in from reference TRBV18 and TRBJ1-3): NAGVMQNPRHLVRRRGQEARLRCSPMKGHSHVYWYRQLPEEGLKFMVYLQKENIIDESGMPKERFSAEFPKEGPSILRIQQVVRGDSAAYFCASSPSRSSGNTIYFGEGSWLTVV.